Listed below are T cell receptor beta chains from one sample, sequenced in a study of Graves' ophthalmopathy and Graves' hyperthyroidism. TCRdb reanalysed the multiplex PCR reads using MiXCR and keeps one entry per CDR3 protein. The sample lists hundreds of thousands of distinct CDR3 sequences; about an eighth were seen once. Sequencing was done on a sample of blood. The receptor set was obtained from a woman aged 25 to 39 with Graves' ophthalmopathy. CDR3s include the opening cysteine and the closing phenylalanine or tryptophan. Each record gives: V gene, CDR3 protein.

TRBV7-2	CASSRTGYNSPLHF
TRBV2	CASSEGGTANSPLHF
TRBV30	CAWKGPNQPQHF
TRBV7-7	CASSQGVGNTEAFF
TRBV5-1	CASSLGPGGKWPEAFF
TRBV7-3	CASSSTDRWGGELFF
TRBV12-3/TRBV12-4	CASTHSGKFNYGYTF
TRBV6-5	CASSYPPDTEAFF
TRBV7-8	CASSFSGLPSYEQYF
TRBV20-1	CSARRGNVAFF
TRBV12-5	CASGLPAYEQYF